The following is a T cell receptor (beta chain) sequence with its context. What it binds is not known. CDR1 is SGDLS and CDR2 is YYNGEE in the germline V gene. The V gene lost 3 bases and the J gene lost 0 bases, with 13 bases spanning the gap. There are 15 residues in the CDR3. This sample is part of a study of cytomegalovirus exposure and HLA in healthy donors. The study, taken as a whole, reports: Reported findings show TCR beta sequences accurately forecast HLA-A and HLA-B alleles in most subjects. Later findings reportedly placed an Asian-associated ancestry cluster below the roughly 700-donor mean for N-insertions.

Both 60 Vbeta primers and 13 Jbeta primers went into the PCR. In the authors' workflow: Among the unique TCR beta chains that a later analysis counted, about 84 million in all, some 10 million were shared. TCRdb's table, derived via immunoSEQ multiplex PCR, lists solely in-frame clones and lacks some. D and trimming were read from the DNA, whereas the V and J calls and clone size are those reported in that table. Of roughly 180,000 clones listed, more than 60% are singletons. The specimen was PBMCs. V is TRBV9 and J is TRBJ2-7; D is uncertain. This TCR was sampled from a woman aged 40 to 49 in good health and CMV-seropositive. CDR3 loop: CASSEYPEHSYEQYF. In DNA form, the CDR3 reads TGTGCCAGCAGCGAATACCCCGAGCACTCCTACGAGCAGTACTTC.